The clone carrying this T cell receptor beta chain is a singleton in its sample. This specimen belongs to a study of blood T cell repertoires in COVID-19. Across the whole study: The study drew acute and convalescent COVID-19 samples from the United States, Italy and Spain. PBMCs, B-cell-depleted T cells, or T cells provided the cDNA or gDNA that made up the material.

Germline V gene data show CDR1 as MNHEY and CDR2 as SVGAGI. Losses at the gene ends were 7 bases for V and 2 bases for J; bases not matched to a gene: 3. The CDR3 sequence is 13 residues long. Original analysis: Estimation of nucleated cell counts was performed using reference gene primer amplification. Measured with immunoSEQ multiplex PCR; TCRdb has only the in-frame clones, and not every one. V, J and clone size derive from that table, while D and trimming were established from the DNA sequence. The sample lists fewer than 200,000 clones; about 88% were seen once. The chain has TRBV6-5 and TRBJ2-7, with 9 nucleotides matching TRBD1. Source material: peripheral blood. This clonotype was sampled from a man aged 40-49 years with active or convalescent COVID-19. In DNA, the CDR3 is TGTGCCAGCATAGGGACAGGGACCTACGAGCAGTACTTC. This gives the protein CASIGTGTYEQYF.